This passage covers 14 T cell receptor beta chains from one sample sequenced in a study of T cells in women clearing cervical HPV infection. Sequenced by immunoSEQ multiplex PCR; TCRdb stores in-frame clones only, minus some. In total, the table holds approximately 21,000 clones. Sequencing input: blood buffy coat. The source is a woman aged 18 to 69 with a cervical HPV16 infection that either progressed to CIN3+ or cleared (not recorded which).

Points on this clone: The read ends 3 residues shy of where the CDR3 ends; the end is completed using the germline J gene. V usage is TRBV2 and J usage is TRBJ2-7, with D perhaps TRBD2 (5 bases). Germline V CDR1 and CDR2: SNHLY, FYNNEI. Deletions cut 6 bases from V and 6 bases from J, with 12 bases between. This CDR3 comprises 12 residues. CDR3 DNA (partial): TGTGCCAGCAGCCTCCTAGCTCCCGAG. This encodes CASSLLAPE. In full, the CDR3 is CASSLLAPEQYF.

The CDR3 sequence: CASSFLVAGTDIYEQYF. The CDR3 DNA, read in part, is TGTGCCAGCAGTTTCTTGGTCGCGGGGACTGACATCTACGAG. This sequence joins TRBV28 and TRBJ2-7, with a weak D call TRBD2 (6 bases). Sequencing ends 3 residues short of the CDR3 end; the germline J gene provides the rest. CDR1 MDHEN and CDR2 SYDVKM come from the germline V gene. This CDR3 has 17 residues. The germline V and J ends were trimmed by 3 bases and 3 bases, with 21 bases remaining between them.

Worth noting for this clone: The read falls 3 residues short of the CDR3 end, and the missing part is taken from the germline J gene. The rearrangement uses TRBV19 and TRBJ2-7; a weak D match, TRBD1 (6 bases). The germline V gene has CDR1 LNHDA and CDR2 SQIVND (reference sequence). The CDR3 is 14 amino acids. V gave up 5 bases and J gave up 5 bases, with 16 bases separating them. The CDR3 sequence is CASSPNRVPDEQYF. The part of the CDR3 DNA that was read is TGTGCCAGTAGTCCCAACAGGGTACCGGACGAG.

About this clone itself: The sequence runs out 3 residues before the end of the CDR3; the remainder is reconstructed from the germline J gene. The V gene is TRBV19, the J gene TRBJ1-2; D not certain. The CDR3 totals 15 residues. Germline V gene data show CDR1 as LNHDA and CDR2 as SQIVND (reference sequence). The sequenced part of the CDR3 DNA is TGTGCCAGTAGTATCGTTGACTCTAGCACAGATACC. This gives the protein CASSIVDSSTDT. The complete CDR3 protein is CASSIVDSSTDTYTF.

As concerns this clone: The CDR3 end lies 3 residues beyond the end of the read and is filled in from the germline J gene. The chain is built from TRBV19 and TRBJ2-1, with D possibly being TRBD1 (5 bases). Germline-derived CDR1 and CDR2 are LNHDA and SQIVND (reference sequence). The V gene lost 1 base and the J gene lost 5 bases, with 6 bases spanning the gap. This CDR3 has 13 amino acids. The part of the CDR3 DNA that was read is TGTGCCAGTAGTATAGGACAGAACAATGAG. This gives the protein CASSIGQNNE. The full CDR3 protein is CASSIGQNNEQFF.

Concerning this clone: The sequenced fragment ends 3 residues before the CDR3 boundary, so the rest is inferred from the germline J gene. The gene calls are TRBV2 and TRBJ1-2; tentative D call: TRBD1 (5 bases). The germline V gene has CDR1 SNHLY and CDR2 FYNNEI. This CDR3 comprises 13 residues. V lost 8 bases, J lost 4 bases, and 14 bases lay in between. The DNA read from the CDR3 is TGTGCCAGCTCCTCGACCACAGGCTATGGC. This sequence encodes CASSSTTGYG. The entire CDR3 sequence reads CASSSTTGYGYTF. The entire variable domain, with the rest obtained from reference TRBV2 and TRBJ1-2, is as follows: EPEVTQTPSHQVTQMGQEVILRCVPISNHLYFYWYRQILGQKVEFLVSFYNNEISEKSEIFDDQFSVERPDGSNFTLKIRSTKLEDSAMYFCASSSTTGYGYTFGSGTRLTVV.

Concerning this clone itself: The read terminates 3 residues before the CDR3 end, so the remaining end is supplied by the germline J gene. The chain joins TRBV28 to TRBJ1-1; tentatively, D is TRBD1 (6 bases). This CDR3 contains 14 residues. The germline V gene encodes CDR1 MDHEN and CDR2 SYDVKM. The ends were cut back, 4 bases at V and 2 bases at J, with 11 bases in the middle. The DNA read from the CDR3 is TGTGCCAGCAGTTCACCGACAGGCAACACTGAA. Translation: CASSSPTGNTE. The complete CDR3 reads CASSSPTGNTEAFF.

Worth noting for this clone: The CDR3 end lies 3 residues beyond the end of the read and is filled in from the germline J gene. The J gene is TRBJ2-3, the V gene TRBV11-2; TRBD1 matches 8 bases. The germline V gene has CDR1 SGHAT and CDR2 FQNNGV. The CDR3 covers 13 residues. The DNA read from the CDR3 is TGTGCCAGCAGCCCTACAGGGGGAGAGACG. Translated: CASSPTGGET. The full CDR3 protein reads CASSPTGGETQYF.

Remarks on this clone: The read halts 3 residues ahead of the CDR3 end, with the missing end drawn from the germline J gene. The chain combines TRBV2 with TRBJ1-4; 8 bases are a match to TRBD1. The CDR3 contains 14 residues. Trimming took 5 bases from V and 8 from J; bases not matched to a gene: 7. Germline V gene data show CDR1 as SNHLY and CDR2 as FYNNEI. Incomplete CDR3 DNA: TGTGCCAGCAGTTGGGACAGGAAGGAGGAAAAA. Amino acids: CASSWDRKEEK. From start to end, the CDR3 is CASSWDRKEEKLFF.

In regard to this clone: The sequenced fragment ends 3 residues before the CDR3 boundary, so the rest is inferred from the germline J gene. The chain recombines TRBV11-1 with TRBJ1-2; D remains unclear. The CDR3 length is 13 residues. Germline V lookup: CDR1 SGHAT, CDR2 FQDESV (reference sequence). The germline V and J ends were trimmed by 3 bases and 2 bases, with 7 bases remaining between them. This chain's CDR3 is CASSFSENYGYTF. The CDR3 DNA, read in part, is TGTGCCAGCAGCTTTAGCGAGAACTATGGC.

On this clone: The read stops 3 residues short of the end of the CDR3; the missing end is completed from the germline J gene. The rearrangement joins TRBV2 to TRBJ1-1; D is unclear. Trimming cost V 5 bases and J 0 bases, with 22 bases left between them. CDR1 and CDR2 from the germline V gene are SNHLY and FYNNEI. This CDR3 comprises 18 residues. The CDR3 sequence is CASSRPTTIRGMNTEAFF. The CDR3 bases that were read are TGTGCCAGCAGTCGACCCACCACGATTCGGGGAATGAACACTGAA.

On this clone itself: The read finishes 3 residues shy of the CDR3 end, and the germline J gene is used to complete it. The chain is built from TRBV7-9 and TRBJ2-1; D unresolved. Germline V gene sequence: CDR1 SEHNR, CDR2 FQNEAQ (reference sequence). V shed 10 bases and J shed 9 bases, with 13 bases lying between them. This CDR3 region has 11 residues. The CDR3 bases that were read are TGTGCCACCCTACCCTTTGGTGAG. Translating it yields CATLPFGE. The entire CDR3 protein reads CATLPFGEQFF.

The DNA read from the CDR3 is TGTGCCAGTAGTATAGGACTAGCGGGAGGCAACGACGAC. It specifies CASSIGLAGGNDD. The complete CDR3 sequence is CASSIGLAGGNDDYTF. The chain has TRBV19 and TRBJ1-2; D unclear. The DNA ends 3 residues before the CDR3 does, and the rest of the CDR3 is filled in from the germline J gene. This CDR3 region has 16 residues. Germline assignment: CDR1 LNHDA and CDR2 SQIVND (reference sequence).

Concerning this clone: The sequenced fragment ends 3 residues before the CDR3 boundary, so the rest is inferred from the germline J gene. The chain uses TRBV18 and TRBJ1-2; 7 positions agree with TRBD1. This CDR3 region has 15 residues. Per the germline V gene, CDR1 is KGHSH and CDR2 is LQKENI. CDR3 DNA (partial): TGTGCCAGCTCGCCCCAGGTGACAGGGATCGAAACC. As protein: CASSPQVTGIET. The CDR3 in full is CASSPQVTGIETYTF.